This T cell receptor beta chain was observed in a study of OX40 agonist ivuxolimab in advanced cancers. Study summary: Every 2 weeks, ivuxolimab was infused into the patients intravenously at between 0.01 and 10 mg/kg.

This CDR3 contains 17 residues. V was pared by 3 bases and J by 3 bases, with 13 bases of the junction left unmatched. The germline V gene has CDR1 SEHNR and CDR2 FQNEAQ (reference sequence). The table came from immunoSEQ multiplex PCR; TCRdb's copy has only in-frame clones and leaves some out. Of over 45,000 clones in the sample, 75% to 90% were seen once. The V gene is TRBV7-9, the J gene TRBJ1-1; 7 bases are shared with TRBD1. The sample consisted of CD4+ or CD8+ T cells sorted from blood, taken in a trial of the OX40 agonist ivuxolimab. The TCR sequence derives from an adult with an advanced solid tumor such as melanoma, head and neck, liver or kidney cancer. The CDR3 reads CASSFPDQTGLDTEAFF. CDR3 nucleotide sequence: TGTGCCAGCAGCTTCCCCGACCAGACAGGGTTGGACACTGAAGCTTTCTTT. The whole variable domain, filled in from reference TRBV7-9 and TRBJ1-1, reads DTGVSQNPRHKITKRGQNVTFRCDPISEHNRLYWYRQTLGQGPEFLTYFQNEAQLEKSRLLSDRFSAERPKGSFSTLEIQRTEQGDSAMYLCASSFPDQTGLDTEAFFGQGTRLTVV.